Shown below are 29 T cell receptor beta chains from a single sample sequenced in a study of CD8 T cells in ankylosing spondylitis. TCRdb re-called the 5' RACE reads through MiXCR, storing one row per CDR3 protein. This table has about 69,000 distinct CDR3 sequences, approximately 5.3% appearing once. Source material: blood, either unsorted or a sorted T cell fraction (not recorded which). The receptors come from a male donor with ankylosing spondylitis or in good health (not recorded which).

This clonotype was recorded many times. V and J are TRBV30 and TRBJ1-2; 8 bases agree with TRBD1. Germline-derived CDR1 and CDR2 are GTSNPN and SVGIG (reference sequence). After removal of 0 bases from V and 8 bases from J, the junction contained 8 bases not matched to a gene. This CDR3 is built from 14 residues. For the CDR3, the DNA is TGTGCCTGGAGTGTAGGGACAGGAAGGTTGGGCTACACCTTC. Its translation is CAWSVGTGRLGYTF.

Only a few counts were recorded for this clonotype. This sequence joins TRBV7-9 and TRBJ2-1; D not certain. This CDR3 spans 17 amino acids. Germline V lookup: CDR1 SEHNR, CDR2 FQNEAQ (reference sequence). The V and J ends lost 3 bases and 6 bases respectively, with 21 bases between them. The CDR3 reads CASSLERDSVTFNEQFF. CDR3 DNA: TGTGCCAGCAGCTTGGAGAGAGACTCCGTAACATTCAATGAGCAGTTCTTC.

In this sample, this clonotype turned up a few times. The chain joins TRBV7-6 to TRBJ2-5, with D possibly TRBD1 on 6 matching bases. The CDR3 loop spans 18 amino acids. Germline V lookup: CDR1 SGHVS, CDR2 FNYEAQ. Trimming took 6 bases from V and 1 from J, leaving 24 bases between them. The CDR3 DNA reads TGTGCCAGCAGTCCCAGTACAGGGAAGAGGGGAACCCAAGAGACCCAGTACTTC. It codes for CASSPSTGKRGTQETQYF. Using reference TRBV7-6 and TRBJ2-5 for the parts outside the CDR3, the full variable domain is GAGVSQSPRYKVTKRGQDVALRCDPISGHVSLYWYRQALGQGPEFLTYFNYEAQQDKSGLPNDRFSAERPEGSISTLTIQRTEQRDSAMYRCASSPSTGKRGTQETQYFGPGTRLLVL.

At least ten counts were recorded for this clonotype. This rearrangement joins TRBV7-9 to TRBJ2-1; D not resolved. The CDR3 sequence is 16 residues long. CDR1 and CDR2 from the germline V gene are SEHNR and FQNEAQ (reference sequence). Between the trimmed V and J ends, which lost 2 bases and 1 base, there was a span of 12 bases. CDR3: CASSLIVPGSYNEQFF. In DNA, the CDR3 is TGTGCCAGCAGCTTAATCGTCCCCGGGTCCTACAATGAGCAGTTCTTC. The full variable domain, its missing parts supplied by reference TRBV7-9 and TRBJ2-1, is DTGVSQNPRHKITKRGQNVTFRCDPISEHNRLYWYRQTLGQGPEFLTYFQNEAQLEKSRLLSDRFSAERPKGSFSTLEIQRTEQGDSAMYLCASSLIVPGSYNEQFFGPGTRLTVL.

This clonotype was detected many times. The V and J genes are TRBV4-3 and TRBJ1-2, with D unclear. This CDR3 region has 14 residues. The V end was cut by 0 bases, the J end by 0 bases, with 5 bases between. CDR1 is LGHNA and CDR2 is YSLEER in the germline V gene. The CDR3 DNA sequence: TGCGCCAGCAGCCAAGAAACTGCTAACTATGGCTACACCTTC. The encoded protein is CASSQETANYGYTF.

This clonotype was counted ten times or more. This rearrangement joins TRBV20-1 to TRBJ1-2, with D possibly matching TRBD1 (5 bases). Trimming took off 6 bases at V and 8 bases at J, with 16 bases between the two ends. Germline loops: CDR1 DFQATT, CDR2 SNEGSKA (reference sequence). The CDR3 consists of 12 residues. CDR3 sequence (DNA): TGCAGTGCCGGGGACGGAGATCGGGGCTACACCTTC. It codes for CSAGDGDRGYTF.

In its sample, this clonotype was seen many times. CDR3: CASSYSDRGLNTGELFF. CDR3 coding DNA: TGTGCCAGCAGTTACTCAGACAGGGGTCTAAACACCGGGGAGCTGTTTTTT. The chain has TRBV6-5 and TRBJ2-2; 8 positions agree with TRBD1. In germline, CDR1 is MNHEY, CDR2 SVGAGI. The CDR3 has 17 amino acids. J was trimmed by 2 bases and V by 0 bases; bases with no gene match: 5.

There are many counts of this clonotype. The chain carries TRBV11-2 and TRBJ1-1; 12 nucleotides match TRBD1. Trimming at V came to 5 bases and at J to 5 bases, leaving 6 bases not matched to a gene. In germline, CDR1 is SGHAT, CDR2 FQNNGV. The CDR3 is 15 residues long. The CDR3 nucleotides read TGTGCCAGCAGCGCGCGGGACAGGGGGCATACTGAAGCTTTCTTT. Translation: CASSARDRGHTEAFF. Full variable domain (remainder filled in from reference TRBV11-2 and TRBJ1-1): EAGVAQSPRYKIIEKRQSVAFWCNPISGHATLYWYQQILGQGPKLLIQFQNNGVVDDSQLPKDRFSAERLKGVDSTLKIQPAKLEDSAVYLCASSARDRGHTEAFFGQGTRLTVV.

This clonotype occurred many times. The chain employs TRBV11-2 and TRBJ2-3; 7 positions agree with TRBD2. The germline V gene encodes CDR1 SGHAT and CDR2 FQNNGV. The CDR3 loop spans 14 amino acids. Losses at the gene ends were 3 bases for V and 4 bases for J; bases not matched to a gene: 4. This CDR3 is CASSFQRGPDTQYF. For the CDR3, the DNA is TGTGCCAGCAGCTTCCAGCGGGGCCCAGATACGCAGTATTTT.

In its sample, this clonotype was seen many times. At one end, the junction sequence differs from germline, possibly due to a read error. The genes are TRBV11-3 and TRBJ2-1; TRBD1 aligns across 7 bases. CDR1 SGHNT and CDR2 YENEEA come from the germline V gene. The length of the CDR3 is 15 residues. The CDR3 here is CASSSTGIGYSEQFF. The DNA for the CDR3 is TGTGCCAGCAGTTCGACAGGGATCGGGTACAGTGAGCAGTTCTTC.

The CDR3 sequence: CSLGGSYNEQFF. Here the CDR3 DNA reads TGCAGTCTTGGGGGCTCCTACAATGAGCAGTTCTTC. The chain has TRBV20-1 and TRBJ2-1; D is perhaps TRBD1 or TRBD2 (5 bases each). This CDR3 region has 12 residues. Germline CDR1 reads DFQATT; CDR2 reads SNEGSKA (reference sequence). Trimming shortened V by 8 bases and J by 0 bases, and 8 bases separated the two germline ends.

The sample holds many counts of this clonotype. The chain has TRBV7-9 and TRBJ2-3, with 8 bases fitting TRBD1. From germline, CDR1 is SEHNR and CDR2 FQNEAQ (reference sequence). With V trimmed by 5 bases and J by 3 bases, 13 bases remained unmatched. The CDR3 consists of 17 residues. DNA for the CDR3: TGTGCCAGCAGCGATAGTAGACAGGGGATGGAGACAGATACGCAGTATTTT. Translated: CASSDSRQGMETDTQYF.

This clonotype was recorded many times. The V call is TRBV18, the J call TRBJ2-7; a weak D match, TRBD2 (5 bases). V was cut by 9 bases and J by 0 bases, with 15 bases left in between. The CDR3 sequence is 14 residues long. Germline-derived CDR1 and CDR2 are KGHSH and LQKENI. The CDR3 DNA reads as TGTGCCAGTTTGGAGGATACGAGCTCCTACGAGCAGTACTTC. This encodes CASLEDTSSYEQYF.

This clonotype has a handful of counts. The chain recombines TRBV6-1 with TRBJ1-2, with 9 bases fitting TRBD1. CDR3 length: 13 residues. Germline values: CDR1 MNHNS, CDR2 SASEGT. After removal of 6 bases from V and 9 bases from J, the junction contained 8 bases not matched to a gene. The CDR3 loop is CASSTGTGRSYTF. Here the CDR3 DNA reads TGTGCCAGCAGCACCGGGACAGGGAGGAGCTACACCTTC.

This clonotype was observed many times. The chain links TRBV12-3 or TRBV12-4 to TRBJ2-2, with 10 bases identical to TRBD1. V lost 3 bases and J lost 5; bases outside the gene matches: 3. This CDR3 has 15 amino acids. Written as DNA, the CDR3 is TGTGCCAGCAGTTTGAGGACAGGGGGGACCGGGGAGCTGTTTTTT. Amino acids: CASSLRTGGTGELFF.

This clonotype was observed at least ten times. This rearrangement joins TRBV12-3 or TRBV12-4 to TRBJ2-2, with D hard to call. This CDR3 contains 13 residues. Trimming removed 2 bases from V and 4 bases from J, with 5 bases in between. CDR3 residues: CASSLISTGELFF. The CDR3 region has the DNA TGTGCCAGCAGTTTAATCAGCACCGGGGAGCTGTTTTTT.

This clonotype was seen many times. The chain is built from TRBV28 and TRBJ2-3, with a possible D match to TRBD1 (8 bases). CDR3 length equals 19 residues. Germline V gene data show CDR1 as MDHEN and CDR2 as SYDVKM. V was pared by 6 bases and J by 0 bases, with 25 bases between. The CDR3 bases are TGTGCCAGCAGATCTCTGGGGGGGGACAGGCGATCTAGCACAGATACGCAGTATTTT. The encoded protein is CASRSLGGDRRSSTDTQYF. The full variable domain, rest sourced from reference TRBV28 and TRBJ2-3, is DVKVTQSSRYLVKRTGEKVFLECVQDMDHENMFWYRQDPGLGLRLIYFSYDVKMKEKGDIPEGYSVSREKKERFSLILESASTNQTSMYLCASRSLGGDRRSSTDTQYFGPGTRLTVL.

This clonotype was detected ten times or more. The rearrangement uses TRBV3-1 and TRBJ2-3, with D unresolved. Looked up from germline, CDR1 is LGHDT and CDR2 is YNNKEL (reference sequence). The CDR3 totals 18 residues. The V end lost 3 bases, the J end lost 4 bases, and 23 bases lay between the germline ends. CDR3 sequence (DNA): TGTGCCAGCAGCCACATAAGTGTTGGCAGCCGACTGGCAGATACGCAGTATTTT. The encoded protein is CASSHISVGSRLADTQYF.

In this sample, this clonotype turned up many times. The chain couples TRBV29-1 to TRBJ2-3; possibly TRBD1 for D (6 bases). V lost 6 bases and J lost 2, with 15 bases in between. CDR1 SQVTM and CDR2 ANQGSEA come from the germline V gene. CDR3 length: 14 residues. The CDR3 protein is CSVGGDIATDTQYF. For the CDR3, the DNA is TGCAGCGTAGGGGGTGACATAGCCACAGATACGCAGTATTTT.

This clonotype was recorded at least ten times. The rearrangement joins TRBV6-1 to TRBJ1-1; D unclear. The CDR3 sequence is 15 residues long. Germline-derived CDR1 and CDR2 are MNHNS and SASEGT. Between the trimmed V and J ends, which lost 4 bases and 5 bases, there was a span of 17 bases. The DNA of the CDR3 is TGTGCCAGCAGTGCCCGGGCCGCGGGGAGGACTGAAGCTTTCTTT. It is translated as CASSARAAGRTEAFF.

In this sample, this clonotype turned up many times. This chain's CDR3 is CSALTDTSNQPQHF. CDR3 DNA sequence: TGCAGCGCCCTGACAGACACTAGCAATCAGCCCCAGCATTTT. The J gene is TRBJ1-5, the V gene TRBV29-1; tentative D call: TRBD1 (5 bases). Looked up from germline, CDR1 is SQVTM and CDR2 is ANQGSEA. Trimming took off 7 bases at V and 0 bases at J, with 13 bases between the two ends. The CDR3 has 14 amino acids.

This clonotype was seen repeatedly, ten times or more. The V and J genes are TRBV5-1 and TRBJ2-3; 8 positions agree with TRBD1. The germline V gene has CDR1 SGHRS and CDR2 YFSETQ. The V and J ends lost 4 bases and 5 bases, in that order; junction bases with no gene match: 9. CDR3 size: 15 residues. CDR3 residues: CASSPGTGGLDTQYF. In nucleotides, the CDR3 is TGCGCCAGCAGCCCTGGGACAGGAGGTTTAGATACGCAGTATTTT.

There are a few counts of this clonotype. The gene calls are TRBV10-1 and TRBJ2-7; 8 nucleotides agree with TRBD1. The CDR3 runs to 13 residues. V was clipped by 7 bases and J by 4 bases; unmatched bases: 6. Germline V CDR1 and CDR2: WNHNN, SYGVQD (reference sequence). CDR3 DNA: TGCGCCAGCAAACCGACAGGGGCGTACGAGCAGTACTTC. Its protein is CASKPTGAYEQYF.

This clonotype was detected ten times or more. The rearrangement uses TRBV20-1 and TRBJ2-1, with D possibly TRBD2 on 5 matching bases. The germline gives CDR1 DFQATT, CDR2 SNEGSKA (reference sequence). Trimming removed 3 bases from V and 4 bases from J, with 7 bases in between. CDR3 length equals 12 residues. DNA for the CDR3: TGCAGTGCTAGTGAGCGGTACAATGAGCAGTTCTTC. Translating it yields CSASERYNEQFF.

This clonotype was observed many times. The CDR3 coding sequence is TGTGCCAGCCGCGCGACTAGCGGAGACAATGAGCAGTTCTTC. Translated, it gives CASRATSGDNEQFF. The J gene is TRBJ2-1, the V gene TRBV12-3 or TRBV12-4; 9 nucleotides agree with TRBD2. There are 14 residues in the CDR3. Losses at the gene ends were 8 bases for V and 5 bases for J; bases not matched to a gene: 7.

This clonotype came up many times. The V and J genes are TRBV6-1 and TRBJ1-2; D gene ambiguous. Per the germline V gene, CDR1 is MNHNS and CDR2 is SASEGT. V gave up 6 bases and J gave up 4 bases, with 9 bases separating them. The CDR3 sequence is 12 residues long. CDR3 nucleotides: TGTGCCAGCAGGCCTTCGGGCTATGGCTACACCTTC. This gives the protein CASRPSGYGYTF.

At least ten counts were recorded for this clonotype. The chain employs TRBV11-3 and TRBJ1-5; D uncertain. There are 15 residues in the CDR3. Germline CDR1 reads SGHNT; CDR2 reads YENEEA. Trimming stripped 5 bases from V and 2 bases from J, with 13 bases between. The CDR3 loop is CASSHYCLGNQPQHF. The CDR3, as DNA: TGTGCCAGCAGCCATTATTGTCTCGGCAATCAGCCCCAGCATTTT. The full variable domain, in which reference TRBV11-3 and TRBJ1-5 provide the parts outside the CDR3, is EAGVVQSPRYKIIEKKQPVAFWCNPISGHNTLYWYLQNLGQGPELLIRYENEEAVDDSQLPKDRFSAERLKGVDSTLKIQPAELGDSAVYLCASSHYCLGNQPQHFGDGTRLSIL.

The table lists this clonotype with many counts. The chain combines TRBV5-6 with TRBJ2-2; D unresolved. Trimming left V 0 bases short and J 5 bases short, with 5 bases between. In germline, CDR1 is SGHDT, CDR2 YYEEEE. The CDR3 length is 13 residues. This CDR3 reads CASSLVPTGELFF. The DNA of the CDR3 is TGTGCCAGCAGCTTGGTGCCTACCGGGGAGCTGTTTTTT.

Concerning this clonotype: At one end the junction does not follow the germline gene, possibly because of a read error. This chain uses TRBV10-3 with TRBJ1-3; D gene unclear. Per the germline V gene, CDR1 is ENHRY and CDR2 is SYGVKD. This CDR3 spans 12 amino acids. This CDR3 is CVINSNGNTIYF. The CDR3 coding sequence is TGTGTCATCAATTCAAATGGAAACACCATATATTTT.